Listed below are T cell receptor beta chains from one sample, sequenced in a study of identical twins. From the 5' RACE reads, TCRdb called clonotypes with MiXCR, one entry per CDR3 protein. Among roughly 700,000 distinct CDR3 sequences listed, 8% to 9% were seen once. The data were also submitted as part of a second study, on yellow fever vaccine responses in identical twins.

Sequencing was done on a sample of PBMCs. The receptors stem from a woman in her late teens or twenties in good health. Each CDR3 is given with its conserved first and last residue. D genes are given only for firm matches.

CDR3 protein: CASSSDSLDPQYF
J gene: TRBJ2-5
V gene: TRBV7-9
D gene: NA

CDR3 protein: CATSGHDRKGLAGGPLETQYF
J gene: TRBJ2-5
V gene: TRBV24-1
D gene: TRBD2

CDR3 protein: CSVPSGRNYEQYF
J gene: TRBJ2-7
V gene: TRBV29-1
D gene: TRBD2

CDR3 protein: CASSPPRWRTQYF
J gene: TRBJ2-3
V gene: TRBV7-9
D gene: NA

CDR3 protein: CAISTGTAAQETQYF
J gene: TRBJ2-5
V gene: TRBV10-3
D gene: TRBD1

CDR3 protein: CASSLIRGRPDTQYF
J gene: TRBJ2-3
V gene: TRBV28
D gene: TRBD1

CDR3 protein: CASSQEAGWNEQFF
J gene: TRBJ2-1
V gene: TRBV4-3
D gene: NA

CDR3 protein: CASQLNIGDLRDRRTDTQYF
J gene: TRBJ2-3
V gene: TRBV6-2/TRBV6-3
D gene: TRBD1

CDR3 protein: CSVLVAYNEQYF
J gene: TRBJ2-7
V gene: TRBV29-1
D gene: NA

CDR3 protein: CASSLETSEEQFF
J gene: TRBJ2-1
V gene: TRBV7-2
D gene: TRBD2

CDR3 protein: CASSPDREETQYF
J gene: TRBJ2-5
V gene: TRBV6-1
D gene: TRBD1

CDR3 protein: CASSSGLAGVREQFF
J gene: TRBJ2-1
V gene: TRBV5-1
D gene: TRBD2

CDR3 protein: CASSEISGVPYNEQFF
J gene: TRBJ2-1
V gene: TRBV2
D gene: NA

CDR3 protein: CASSHGFSGNEQFF
J gene: TRBJ2-1
V gene: TRBV3-1
D gene: TRBD2

CDR3 protein: CASSVVGGGGTTRKSYEQYF
J gene: TRBJ2-7
V gene: TRBV27
D gene: TRBD1

CDR3 protein: CASNSPDRPYEQYF
J gene: TRBJ2-7
V gene: TRBV27
D gene: TRBD1

CDR3 protein: CAITPRTGQNGYTF
J gene: TRBJ1-2
V gene: TRBV10-3
D gene: TRBD1

CDR3 protein: CASSVGPSEPRTQYF
J gene: TRBJ2-3
V gene: TRBV9
D gene: NA

CDR3 protein: CASLKGDDWPSGTGELFF
J gene: TRBJ2-2
V gene: TRBV18
D gene: NA

CDR3 protein: CSARGYSETEQYF
J gene: TRBJ2-7
V gene: TRBV20-1
D gene: NA

CDR3 protein: CSLREQRLNNEQFF
J gene: TRBJ2-1
V gene: TRBV20-1
D gene: NA

CDR3 protein: CASSEASTVLVDTQYF
J gene: TRBJ2-3
V gene: TRBV2
D gene: NA

CDR3 protein: CASSLQLIDTQYF
J gene: TRBJ2-3
V gene: TRBV12-3/TRBV12-4
D gene: NA

CDR3 protein: CASSFDSNTEAFF
J gene: TRBJ1-1
V gene: TRBV28
D gene: NA

CDR3 protein: CSVSPPGLAGVEQFF
J gene: TRBJ2-1
V gene: TRBV29-1
D gene: TRBD2

CDR3 protein: CASSPRGNYGYTF
J gene: TRBJ1-2
V gene: TRBV3-1
D gene: NA

CDR3 protein: CASSADSGRANEQYF
J gene: TRBJ2-7
V gene: TRBV5-6
D gene: TRBD2

CDR3 protein: CASSPGGGWGVSTEAFF
J gene: TRBJ1-1
V gene: TRBV6-1
D gene: NA

CDR3 protein: CSAQLGTGELFF
J gene: TRBJ2-2
V gene: TRBV20-1
D gene: NA

CDR3 protein: CASRPGEQSYNEQFF
J gene: TRBJ2-1
V gene: TRBV6-2/TRBV6-3
D gene: NA

CDR3 protein: CSAPDRDSSPLHF
J gene: TRBJ1-6
V gene: TRBV20-1
D gene: TRBD1

CDR3 protein: CSVELERPLAFF
J gene: TRBJ1-1
V gene: TRBV29-1
D gene: NA

CDR3 protein: CASIPRTDRPGQGDYEQFF
J gene: TRBJ2-1
V gene: TRBV19
D gene: TRBD1